This record concerns one TCR beta chain sequence. Clones were sequenced by immunoSEQ multiplex PCR, and TCRdb holds only the in-frame ones, with some missing. The sample carries 600,000 to 750,000 clones, about 90% recorded once. The data stem from a study of shared clonotypes between healthy human individuals. Germline V gene data show CDR1 as MNHEY and CDR2 as SVGAGI. The CDR3 extends over 15 amino acids. With 4 bases removed from V and 2 bases from J, the gap between germline ends came to 12 bases. Source material: memory CD8+ T cells from PBMCs. This sample's subset: CD45RO+ cells pooled with CCR7-negative TemRA cells. The origin of this receptor is a young man in good health. Some clones in this sample may be carry-over from other donors' samples. The chain combines TRBV6-5 with TRBJ2-1, with D hard to call. CDR3 in amino acids: CASSSHLDAYNEQFF. The CDR3, as DNA: TGTGCCAGCAGTTCCCACCTTGACGCCTACAATGAGCAGTTCTTC.